The entry that follows covers one TCR beta chain sequence. No antigen is known for it. The source of the sample is a study of metastatic and nonmetastatic thyroid tumors. Study information: Where malignant and benign thyroid patients were concerned, repertoires were compared across blood and tumor or nodule tissue. Study-level findings and limits: For both blood and tumor, malignant thyroid tumors reportedly showed significantly higher TCR beta diversity than benign nodules did.

TCRdb reprocessed the PCR reads using MiXCR. In the table there are 15,000 to 20,000 clones, more than 25% of which are singletons. No treatment of any kind had been given to any patient before thyroid surgery. The CDR3 loop spans 13 amino acids. Germline V gene lookup returns CDR1 DFQATT and CDR2 SNEGSKA (reference sequence). Trimming cost V 3 bases and J 2 bases, with 11 bases left between them. The specimen sequenced was tumor tissue. This receptor was identified in a female donor with papillary thyroid cancer or a benign thyroid nodule (not recorded which). Some clones in this sample may be carry-over from other donors' samples. The V call is TRBV20-1, the J call TRBJ2-7; D remains unclear. CDR3 sequence (DNA): TGCAGTGCTAGGTCCTTAAACCCCTACGAGCAGTACTTC. Encoded protein: CSARSLNPYEQYF.